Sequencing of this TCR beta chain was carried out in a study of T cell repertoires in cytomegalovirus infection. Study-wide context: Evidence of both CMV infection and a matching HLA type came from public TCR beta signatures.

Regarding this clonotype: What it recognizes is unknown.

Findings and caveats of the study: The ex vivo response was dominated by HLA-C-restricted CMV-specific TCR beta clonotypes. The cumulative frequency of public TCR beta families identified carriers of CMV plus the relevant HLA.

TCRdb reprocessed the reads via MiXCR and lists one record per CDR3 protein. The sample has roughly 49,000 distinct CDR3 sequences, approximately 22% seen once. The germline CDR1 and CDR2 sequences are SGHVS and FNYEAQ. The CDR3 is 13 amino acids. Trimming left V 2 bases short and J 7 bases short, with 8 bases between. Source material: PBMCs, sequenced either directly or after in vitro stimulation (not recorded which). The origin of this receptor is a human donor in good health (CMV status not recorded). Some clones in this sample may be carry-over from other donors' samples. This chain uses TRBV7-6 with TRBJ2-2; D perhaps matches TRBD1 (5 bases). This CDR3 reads CASSLRQFGELFF. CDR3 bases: TGTGCCAGCAGCTTACGACAGTTCGGGGAGCTGTTTTTT.